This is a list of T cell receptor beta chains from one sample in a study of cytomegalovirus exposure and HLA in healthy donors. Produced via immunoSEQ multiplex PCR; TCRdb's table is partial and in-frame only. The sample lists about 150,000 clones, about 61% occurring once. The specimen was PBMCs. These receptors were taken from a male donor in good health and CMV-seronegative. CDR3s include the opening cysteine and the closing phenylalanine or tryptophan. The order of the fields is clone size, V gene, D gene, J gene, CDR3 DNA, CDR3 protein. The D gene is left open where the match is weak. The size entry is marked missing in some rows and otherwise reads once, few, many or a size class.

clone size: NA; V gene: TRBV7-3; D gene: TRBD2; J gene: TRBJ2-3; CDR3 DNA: TGTGCCAGCAGCTTAACTATCGGAACTAGCGGGGCATATACGCAGTATTTT; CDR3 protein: CASSLTIGTSGAYTQYF
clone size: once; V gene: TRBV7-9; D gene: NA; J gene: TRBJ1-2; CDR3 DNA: TGTGCCAGCAGCGAAAGGGGGGGGTACTATGGCTACACCTTC; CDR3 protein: CASSERGGYYGYTF
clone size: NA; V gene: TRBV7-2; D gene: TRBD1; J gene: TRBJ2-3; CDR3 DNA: TGTGCCAGCAGCTCCGGACAGGGGGCCACAGATACGCAGTATTTT; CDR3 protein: CASSSGQGATDTQYF
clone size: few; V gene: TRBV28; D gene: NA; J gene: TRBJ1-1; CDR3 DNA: TGTGCCAGCAGTTTTCCGACAAGGAACACTGAAGCTTTCTTT; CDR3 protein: CASSFPTRNTEAFF
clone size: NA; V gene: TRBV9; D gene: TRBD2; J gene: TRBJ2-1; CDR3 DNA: TGTGCCAGCAGCCTAGGGACTAGTATCTACAATGAGCAGTTCTTC; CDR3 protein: CASSLGTSIYNEQFF
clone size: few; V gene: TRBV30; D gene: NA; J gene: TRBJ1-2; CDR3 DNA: TGTGCCTGGAGCCTTCCAGGGGTGTATAGCTACACCTTC; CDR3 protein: CAWSLPGVYSYTF
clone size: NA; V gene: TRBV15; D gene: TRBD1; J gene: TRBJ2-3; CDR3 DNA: TGTGCCACCAGCATGGGACAGGGGGGTACAGATACGCAGTATTTT; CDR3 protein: CATSMGQGGTDTQYF
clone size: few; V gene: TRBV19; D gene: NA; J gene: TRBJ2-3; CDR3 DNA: TGTGCCAGTAGTCTTGGACATCTCACAGATACGCAGTATTTT; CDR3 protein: CASSLGHLTDTQYF
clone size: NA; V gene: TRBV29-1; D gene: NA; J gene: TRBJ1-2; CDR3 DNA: TGCAGCGTTGGAGAGGGCAGGGCCTATGGCTACACCTTC; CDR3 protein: CSVGEGRAYGYTF
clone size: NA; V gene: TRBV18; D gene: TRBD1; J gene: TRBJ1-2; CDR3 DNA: TGTGCCAGCTCGGGGACAGGGGTGGATGGCTACACCTTC; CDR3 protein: CASSGTGVDGYTF
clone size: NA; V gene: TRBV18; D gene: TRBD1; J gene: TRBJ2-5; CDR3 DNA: TGTGCCAGCTCAGAGAGGACAGGGGGACAAGAGACCCAGTACTTC; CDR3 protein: CASSERTGGQETQYF
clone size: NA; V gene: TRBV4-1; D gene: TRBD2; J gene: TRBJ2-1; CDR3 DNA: TGCGCCAGCAGCCAAGAGGGGGCCGGGACTAGCGGGGTGGATGAGCAGTTCTTC; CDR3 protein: CASSQEGAGTSGVDEQFF
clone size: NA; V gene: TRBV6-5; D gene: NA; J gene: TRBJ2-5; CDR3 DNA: TGTGCCAGCAGGAACTCCCCCGGGAGAGAAGAGACCCAGTACTTC; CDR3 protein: CASRNSPGREETQYF
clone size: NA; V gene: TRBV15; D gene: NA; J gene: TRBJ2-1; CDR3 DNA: TGTGCCACCAGCAGAGATTTCGGGGGGCCGGGTTGGAATGAGCAGTTCTTC; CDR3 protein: CATSRDFGGPGWNEQFF
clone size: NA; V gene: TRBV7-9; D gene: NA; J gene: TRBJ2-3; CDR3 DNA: TGTGCCGGCAGCTCCCGGGACACCCCTAGCACAGATACGCAGTATTTT; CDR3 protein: CAGSSRDTPSTDTQYF
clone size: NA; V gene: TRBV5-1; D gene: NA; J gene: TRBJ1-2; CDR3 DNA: TGCGCCAGCAGCAAGCTCCTCCACGGGTCGGGCCGACAGCCTAACTATGGCTACACCTTC; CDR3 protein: CASSKLLHGSGRQPNYGYTF
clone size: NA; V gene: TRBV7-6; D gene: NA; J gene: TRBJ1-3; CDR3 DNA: TGTGCCAGCAGCTTAGGGCAGGTCTACTCTGGAAACACCATATATTTT; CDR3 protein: CASSLGQVYSGNTIYF
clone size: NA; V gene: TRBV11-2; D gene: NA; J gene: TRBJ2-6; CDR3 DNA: TGTGCCAGCAGCTCCTGGGACATACAATTCTCTGGGGCCAACGTCCTGACTTTC; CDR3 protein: CASSSWDIQFSGANVLTF
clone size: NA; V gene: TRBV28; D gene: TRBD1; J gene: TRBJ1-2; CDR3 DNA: TGTGCCAGCAGTTTAGGGACAGCGACCCTCTCCGGCTATGGCTACACCTTC; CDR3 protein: CASSLGTATLSGYGYTF
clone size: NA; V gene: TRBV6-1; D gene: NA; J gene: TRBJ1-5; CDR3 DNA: TGTGCCAGCCACTGGTCCAGGGGAAACAATCAGCCCCAGCATTTT; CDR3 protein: CASHWSRGNNQPQHF
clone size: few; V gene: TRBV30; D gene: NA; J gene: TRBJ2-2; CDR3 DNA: TGTGCCTGGAGTAACGGCGGGGAGCTGTTTTTT; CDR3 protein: CAWSNGGELFF
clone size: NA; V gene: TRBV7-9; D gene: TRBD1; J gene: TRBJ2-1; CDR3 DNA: TGTGCCAGCAGCCGATTTTCCCCGGGACAGGGTTCGTTCTTC; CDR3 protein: CASSRFSPGQGSFF
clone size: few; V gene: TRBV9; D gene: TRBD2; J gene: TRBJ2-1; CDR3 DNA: TGTGCCAGCAGTCCTGGTAGCGGGGGGCATGAGCAGTTCTTC; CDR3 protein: CASSPGSGGHEQFF
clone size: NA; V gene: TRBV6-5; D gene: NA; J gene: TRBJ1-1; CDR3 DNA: TGTGCCAGCCGCGAGACGGGGAACACTGAAGCTTTCTTT; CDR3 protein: CASRETGNTEAFF
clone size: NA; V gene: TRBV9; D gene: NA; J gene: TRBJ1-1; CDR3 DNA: TGTGCCAGCAGCGTAGATAGCACTGAAGCTTTCTTT; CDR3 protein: CASSVDSTEAFF
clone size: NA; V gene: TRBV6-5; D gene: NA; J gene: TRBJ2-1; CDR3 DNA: TGTGCCAGCAGTTACTCGAGGAGGCCCCCCAATGAGCAGTTCTTC; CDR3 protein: CASSYSRRPPNEQFF
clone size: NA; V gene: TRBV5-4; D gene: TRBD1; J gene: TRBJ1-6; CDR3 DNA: TGTGCCAGCAGCTTGGTTGGGGGGACAGGGACTTCACCCCTCCACTTT; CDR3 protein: CASSLVGGTGTSPLHF
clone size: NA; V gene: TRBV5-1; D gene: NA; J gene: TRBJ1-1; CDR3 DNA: TGCGCCAGCAGCCCGGGAGGCGGGGGAACAACTGAAGCTTTCTTT; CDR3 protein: CASSPGGGGTTEAFF
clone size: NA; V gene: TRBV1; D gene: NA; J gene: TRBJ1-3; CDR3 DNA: TGCACCAGCAGCTATACGCTATCGGACAGAAACACCATATATTTT; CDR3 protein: CTSSYTLSDRNTIYF
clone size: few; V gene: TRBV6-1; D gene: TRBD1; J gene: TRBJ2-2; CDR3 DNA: TGTGCCAGCAGTGAAGCCCAGGGACAGCCAGTCACCGGGGAGCTGTTTTTT; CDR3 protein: CASSEAQGQPVTGELFF
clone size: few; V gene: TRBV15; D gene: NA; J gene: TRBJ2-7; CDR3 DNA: TGTGCCACCAGCAGAGGGCGGACAGAGACCTACGAGCAGTACTTC; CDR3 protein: CATSRGRTETYEQYF
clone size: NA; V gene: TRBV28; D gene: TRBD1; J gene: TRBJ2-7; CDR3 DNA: TGTGCCAGCAGTCTTACAGGGGCGCGGTACGAGCAGTACTTC; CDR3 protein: CASSLTGARYEQYF
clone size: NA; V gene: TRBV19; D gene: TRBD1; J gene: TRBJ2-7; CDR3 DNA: TGTGCCAGTAGAAATCCAGGGACAGACCCCTACGAGCAGTACTTC; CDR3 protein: CASRNPGTDPYEQYF
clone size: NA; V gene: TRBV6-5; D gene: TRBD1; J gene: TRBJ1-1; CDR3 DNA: TGTGCCAGCAGTGAGACAGGGTGGGGGGCTTTCTTT; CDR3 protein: CASSETGWGAFF
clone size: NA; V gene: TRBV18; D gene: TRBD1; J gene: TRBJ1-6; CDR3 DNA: TGTGCCAGCTCACCGCCGGGACAGGGGGATTCACCCCTCCACTTT; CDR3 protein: CASSPPGQGDSPLHF
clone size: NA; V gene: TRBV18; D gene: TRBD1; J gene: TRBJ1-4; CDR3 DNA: TGTGCCAGCTCCCGGGACAGCAGTAATGAAAAACTGTTTTTT; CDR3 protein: CASSRDSSNEKLFF
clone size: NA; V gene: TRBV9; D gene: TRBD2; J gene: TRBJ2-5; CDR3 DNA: TGTGCCAGCAGCGTAGGTTGGGGGGGCCAAGAGACCCAGTACTTC; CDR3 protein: CASSVGWGGQETQYF
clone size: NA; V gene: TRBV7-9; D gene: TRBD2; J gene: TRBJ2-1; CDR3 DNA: TGTGCCAGCAGCCCGGGACTAGCGGGGGGGCTAAATGAGCAGTTCTTC; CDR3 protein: CASSPGLAGGLNEQFF
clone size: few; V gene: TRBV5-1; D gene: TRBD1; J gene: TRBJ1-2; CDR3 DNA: TGCGCCAGCAGCTTAGACAGGGGAGAAATTACGGGCTACACCTTC; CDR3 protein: CASSLDRGEITGYTF
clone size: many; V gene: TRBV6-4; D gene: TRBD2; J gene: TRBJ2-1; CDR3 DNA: TGTGCCAGCAGTGAAGCGGGGGGGCCCAATGAGCAGTTCTTC; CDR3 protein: CASSEAGGPNEQFF
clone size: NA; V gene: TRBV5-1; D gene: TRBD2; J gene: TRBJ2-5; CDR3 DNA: TGCGCCAGCAGCTTGGACGGGGGGGCTCAGACCCAGTACTTC; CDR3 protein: CASSLDGGAQTQYF
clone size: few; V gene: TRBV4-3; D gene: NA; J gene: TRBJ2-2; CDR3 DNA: TGCGCCAGCAGCCAAGAAGCCCCACCGAACACCGGGGAGCTGTTTTTT; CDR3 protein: CASSQEAPPNTGELFF
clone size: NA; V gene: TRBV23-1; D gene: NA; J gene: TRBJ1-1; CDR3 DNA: TGCGCCAGCAGTCAAAGGAGGGCCCCGAACACTGAAGCTTTCTTT; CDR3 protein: CASSQRRAPNTEAFF
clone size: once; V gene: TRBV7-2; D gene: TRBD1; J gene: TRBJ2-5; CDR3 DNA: TGTGCCAGCAGCTCCGATACAGGGGATGAGACCCAGTACTTC; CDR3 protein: CASSSDTGDETQYF
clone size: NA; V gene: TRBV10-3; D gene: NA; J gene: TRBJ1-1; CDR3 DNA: TGTACCATCAAGATGAGACAGAACACTGAAGCTTTCTTT; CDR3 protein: CTIKMRQNTEAFF
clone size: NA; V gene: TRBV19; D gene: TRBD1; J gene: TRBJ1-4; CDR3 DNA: TGTGCCAGTAGTCCTCAATTGGGACAGGGGTATGAAAAACTGTTTTTT; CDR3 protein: CASSPQLGQGYEKLFF